This T cell receptor beta chain is from a study of T cell responses to AZD1222 COVID-19 vaccine. Per the germline V gene, CDR1 is LGHNA and CDR2 is YNFKEQ. V was clipped by 0 bases and J by 4 bases, with 10 bases between them. The CDR3 has 15 amino acids. This clone was recorded a few times. Its antigen remains unknown. Study-level points and caveats: Donors were chiefly white British, with a greater number of females, and clonal diversity was perhaps underestimated. The study identified only six AZD1222 recipients as seropositive at baseline. Among spike-specific TCRs, nearly half reportedly target unmutated variant regions.

Profiled with immunoSEQ multiplex PCR; TCRdb holds only in-frame clones, not every one. The table has nearly 90,000 clones, around 89% seen once. V is TRBV4-2 and J is TRBJ1-5; D gene ambiguous. Specimen: peripheral blood, collected 28 days after the second AZD1222 dose. This receptor was taken from an adult who received the AZD1222 COVID-19 vaccine. The CDR3 bases are TGTGCCAGCAGCCAAGATCATGCCCTAAATCAGCCCCAGCATTTT. Encoded protein: CASSQDHALNQPQHF.